The 9 T cell receptor beta chains presented below share a single source sample, sequenced in a study of blood T cell repertoires in COVID-19. Profiling relied on immunoSEQ multiplex PCR, and the TCRdb table lists in-frame clones only, not all of them. The table includes some 260,000 clones, roughly 91% detected once. The material sequenced was peripheral blood. These receptors were collected from a woman in her forties who had recovered from COVID-19.

The genes are TRBV7-2 and TRBJ1-2, with TRBD1 as a possible D gene (6 bases). Trimming shortened V by 4 bases and J by 6 bases, and 9 bases separated the two germline ends. The germline V gene encodes CDR1 SGHTA and CDR2 FQGNSA. The CDR3 is 12 amino acids. The DNA for the CDR3 is TGTGCCAGCAGCTCCAGGGGACATGGCTACACCTTC. This gives the protein CASSSRGHGYTF. Full variable domain (outside the CDR3, taken from reference TRBV7-2 and TRBJ1-2): GAGVSQSPSNKVTEKGKDVELRCDPISGHTALYWYRQSLGQGLEFLIYFQGNSAPDKSGLPSDRFSAERTGGSVSTLTIQRTQQEDSAVYLCASSSRGHGYTFGSGTRLTVV.

This clone was found once. The V and J genes are TRBV4-3 and TRBJ2-7, with TRBD1 identical over 7 bases. After removal of 2 bases from V and 3 bases from J, the junction contained 7 bases not matched to a gene. The V gene's germline CDR1 is LGHNA and CDR2 YSLEER. CDR3 length: 15 residues. The CDR3 DNA is TGCGCCAGCAGCCAACGGGACCCAGGGGGCTACGAGCAGTACTTC. It yields the protein CASSQRDPGGYEQYF.

The chain has TRBV19 and TRBJ2-2, with 13 bases lining up with TRBD2. There are 16 residues in the CDR3. The germline CDR1 and CDR2 sequences are LNHDA and SQIVND (reference sequence). Trimming removed 4 bases from V and 4 bases from J; junction bases left unmatched: 3. The CDR3 loop is CASSRTSGSVTGELFF. CDR3 nucleotide sequence: TGTGCCAGTAGTAGGACTAGCGGGAGTGTCACCGGGGAGCTGTTTTTT.

This clone was seen a few times. The chain has TRBV4-1 and TRBJ2-2; 10 bases align to TRBD1. This CDR3 comprises 15 residues. After removal of 4 bases from V and 6 bases from J, the junction contained 5 bases not matched to a gene. Germline CDR1 and CDR2: MGHRA and YSYEKL. The CDR3 loop reads CASSRDRGVAGELFF. CDR3 nucleotide sequence: TGCGCCAGCAGCCGGGACAGGGGAGTCGCCGGGGAGCTGTTTTTT.

This sequence joins TRBV7-2 and TRBJ2-3; no reliable D call. CDR3 length: 14 amino acids. The V end was cut by 1 base, the J end by 3 bases, with 8 bases between. Germline CDR1 SGHTA, CDR2 FQGNSA. DNA of the CDR3: TGTGCCAGCAGCTTAGGGCAGAGGACAGATACGCAGTATTTT. Translation: CASSLGQRTDTQYF.

The chain couples TRBV7-2 to TRBJ2-5; 8 positions agree with TRBD2. The CDR3 runs 16 residues. With 1 base clipped from V and 5 bases from J, the junction kept 9 bases outside the gene matches. CDR1 is SGHTA, CDR2 FQGNSA, per germline. CDR3: CASSLGSREGGETQYF. Written as DNA, the CDR3 is TGTGCCAGCAGCTTAGGGTCCCGGGAGGGCGGGGAGACCCAGTACTTC.

V and J are TRBV9 and TRBJ2-3, with TRBD2 matching 10 bases. Germline V CDR1 and CDR2: SGDLS, YYNGEE. V gave up 6 bases and J gave up 5 bases; unmatched junction bases: 12. This CDR3 region has 16 residues. CDR3 amino acids: CASTPGLAGAGDTQYF. CDR3 coding DNA: TGTGCCAGCACCCCGGGGCTAGCGGGAGCCGGAGATACGCAGTATTTT.

This clone was observed a single time. CDR3: CACQGLTEAFF. CDR3 sequence (DNA): TGTGCCTGCCAGGGTCTCACTGAAGCTTTCTTT. The V call is TRBV30, the J call TRBJ1-1; possibly TRBD1 for D (5 bases). CDR3 length: 11 amino acids. V was trimmed by 6 bases and J by 4 bases, leaving 9 bases between them. Germline V lookup: CDR1 GTSNPN, CDR2 SVGIG (reference sequence).

The chain employs TRBV11-2 and TRBJ2-4; 11 nucleotides line up with TRBD1. The CDR3 totals 14 residues. V shed 5 bases, J shed 7 bases, and the junction held 4 bases outside the gene matches. Per the germline V gene, CDR1 is SGHAT and CDR2 is FQNNGV. CDR3 DNA sequence: TGTGCCAGCAGCCCAGGGACAGGGGGGAACATTCAGTACTTC. Protein: CASSPGTGGNIQYF.